This T cell receptor beta chain was identified during a study of a mutant IDH1 vaccine in newly diagnosed glioma. Study-wide context: Eight vaccine injections were given to patients in weeks 1, 3, 5, 7, 11, 15, 19 and 23. Patients were started on vaccination 4-6 weeks after radiotherapy alone, or with temozolomide cycles.

Time point reported: week 23, last vaccination. Alongside topical imiquimod, each dose of vaccine comprised 300 ug of mutant IDH1 20-mer peptide. Newly diagnosed WHO grade 3 or 4 IDH1-mutant, ATRX-lost astrocytomas were identified in the donors. Method: immunoSEQ multiplex PCR; TCRdb's copy keeps in-frame clones and lacks some. The repertoire has approximately 81,000 clones, over 75% of them found once; the top ten carry 2% to 2.5%. The CDR3 is 12 amino acids. Germline CDR1 SGHDT, CDR2 YYEEEE. Notes on the study in general: Apparently, pseudoprogression bore no relation to changes among the top peripheral T cell clonotypes.

In the case of this clone: The antigen is unknown. At one of its ends the junction is not consistent with the germline gene, which may arise from a read error.

This clonotype originated in a young man with glioma. Some clones in this sample may be carry-over from other donors' samples. This chain joins TRBV5-6 and TRBJ1-6; TRBD1 aligns across 7 bases. Sequenced material: PBMCs, taken from a glioma patient whose treatment included an IDH1 peptide vaccine. The chain's CDR3 is CASSFMVGQRRF. The CDR3 DNA follows: TGTGCCAGCAGCTTCATGGTGGGACAGCGGCGTTTT.